This TCR beta chain was sequenced for a study of T-cell memory formation after mild COVID-19. TCRdb re-called the 5' RACE reads through MiXCR, storing one row per CDR3 protein. The profile shows about 350,000 distinct CDR3 sequences, roughly 20% of them singletons. Sequences were obtained from PBMCs or a T cell subset sorted from them (not recorded which). The source is a man aged 18 to 30 who had mild COVID-19 (a few samples of this study predate the infection). Cell type and time point are not known.

The CDR3 nucleotides are TGTGCCAGCAGTCATGGACAGGGTAGGGAAAAACTGTTTTTT. This sequence encodes CASSHGQGREKLFF. The V call is TRBV12-3 or TRBV12-4, the J call TRBJ1-4; TRBD1 aligns across 8 bases. This CDR3 spans 14 amino acids. V trimming: 5 bases; J trimming: 8 bases; junction bases outside the gene matches: 7.